The following is a T cell receptor beta chain sequence with its context. Its antigen remains unknown. Per the germline V gene, CDR1 is GTSNPN and CDR2 is SVGIG (reference sequence). V dropped 5 bases and J dropped 1 base, with 11 bases sitting between them. The CDR3 sequence is 13 residues long. The data were produced by immunoSEQ multiplex PCR, yet TCRdb's version contains in-frame clones alone and is incomplete. The sample yields roughly 2 million clones, approximately 95% seen once. This specimen comes from a study of shared clonotypes between healthy human individuals. Broader study findings: Memory subsets generally showed smaller estimated richness than naive subsets did.

The sequencing input was naive CD4+ T cells sorted from blood. Noted subset: CD45RA+ positively selected. The clonotype comes from a man between 18 and 29 years old in good health. The chain links TRBV30 to TRBJ1-1; a possible D gene is TRBD1 (5 bases). The CDR3: CAWSGTGNTEAFF. In DNA, the CDR3 is TGTGCCTGGTCCGGGACGGGGAACACTGAAGCTTTCTTT.